This TCR beta chain was captured by sequencing in a study of shared clonotypes between healthy human individuals. This CDR3 region has 15 residues. Losses at the gene ends were 1 base for V and 4 bases for J; bases not matched to a gene: 4. Germline V gene lookup returns CDR1 SGHTA and CDR2 FQGNSA. Details on this clone: Additional DNA sequences in this sample encode the identical CDR3.

Measured with immunoSEQ multiplex PCR; TCRdb has only the in-frame clones, and not every one. The sample contains 2 million to 2.5 million clones, more than 85% of which appear only once. This receptor was obtained from a man between 18 and 29 years old in good health. Some clones in this sample may be carry-over from other donors' samples. Specimen: naive CD4+ T cells from PBMCs. Subset meaning: CD45RA+ positively selected. The chain couples TRBV7-2 to TRBJ1-5, with 7 positions matching TRBD1. CDR3 region: CASSLVGTVNQPQHF. CDR3 bases: TGTGCCAGCAGCTTAGTCGGGACAGTGAATCAGCCCCAGCATTTT. The full variable domain, its missing parts supplied by reference TRBV7-2 and TRBJ1-5, is GAGVSQSPSNKVTEKGKDVELRCDPISGHTALYWYRQSLGQGLEFLIYFQGNSAPDKSGLPSDRFSAERTGGSVSTLTIQRTQQEDSAVYLCASSLVGTVNQPQHFGDGTRLSIL.